This TCR beta chain originates from a study of cytomegalovirus exposure and HLA in healthy donors. Study results and limitations: Per published reports, the classifier diagnosed cytomegalovirus status with high specificity and sensitivity. Usually a TCR sequence was rare, but some public TCRs were found in many donors.

This clone came up once. Its antigen remains unknown. The data were produced by immunoSEQ multiplex PCR, yet TCRdb's version contains in-frame clones alone and is incomplete. The table records 150,000 to 250,000 clones, roughly 81% of them present only once. The germline gives CDR1 SNHLY, CDR2 FYNNEI. Trimming took 6 bases from V and 2 from J, leaving 8 bases between them. The CDR3 is made up of 13 amino acids. The donors were members of the validation cohort comprising approximately 120 subjects, separate from the approximately 670-subject first cohort. The chain combines TRBV2 with TRBJ1-5; a weak D match, TRBD1 (5 bases). The sequence came from a woman under 40 in good health and CMV-seronegative. Sequencing used PBMCs. The CDR3 coding sequence is TGTGCCAGCAGGGGGACTGGCAATCAGCCCCAGCATTTT. Translating gives CASRGTGNQPQHF. Combining the CDR3 with reference TRBV2 and TRBJ1-5 gives the whole variable domain EPEVTQTPSHQVTQMGQEVILRCVPISNHLYFYWYRQILGQKVEFLVSFYNNEISEKSEIFDDQFSVERPDGSNFTLKIRSTKLEDSAMYFCASRGTGNQPQHFGDGTRLSIL.